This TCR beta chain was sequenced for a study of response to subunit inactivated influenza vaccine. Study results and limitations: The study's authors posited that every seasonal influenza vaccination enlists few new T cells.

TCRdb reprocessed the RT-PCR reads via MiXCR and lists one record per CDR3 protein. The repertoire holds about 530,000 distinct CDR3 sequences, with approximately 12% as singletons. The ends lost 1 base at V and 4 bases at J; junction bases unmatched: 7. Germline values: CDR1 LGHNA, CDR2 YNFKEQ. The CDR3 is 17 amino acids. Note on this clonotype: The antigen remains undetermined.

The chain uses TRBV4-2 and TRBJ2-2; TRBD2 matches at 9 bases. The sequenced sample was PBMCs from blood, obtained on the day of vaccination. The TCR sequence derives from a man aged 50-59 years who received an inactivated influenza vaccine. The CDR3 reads CASSQGGAGGVTGELFF. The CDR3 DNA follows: TGTGCCAGCAGCCAAGGAGGAGCGGGGGGTGTCACCGGGGAGCTGTTTTTT.